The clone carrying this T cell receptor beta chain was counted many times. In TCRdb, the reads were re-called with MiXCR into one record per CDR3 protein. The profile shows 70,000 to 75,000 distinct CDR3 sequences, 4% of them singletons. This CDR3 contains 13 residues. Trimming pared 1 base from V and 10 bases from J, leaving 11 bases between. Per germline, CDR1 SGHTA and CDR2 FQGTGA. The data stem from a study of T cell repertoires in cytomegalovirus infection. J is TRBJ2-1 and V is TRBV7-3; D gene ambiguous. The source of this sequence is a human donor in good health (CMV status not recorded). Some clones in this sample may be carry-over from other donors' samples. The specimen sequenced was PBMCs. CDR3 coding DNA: TGTGCCAGCAGCTTAAAAGTTAGAGACGAGCAGTTCTTC. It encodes CASSLKVRDEQFF.